This T cell receptor beta chain is from a study of control samples from healthy donors and cancer patients. The V gene's germline CDR1 is SGHRS and CDR2 YFSETQ. The CDR3 consists of 16 residues. V lost 0 bases and J 2 bases, leaving 12 bases between the germline ends. Profiled with immunoSEQ multiplex PCR; TCRdb holds only in-frame clones, not every one. The sample shows tens of thousands of clones, roughly 94% of them seen only once. Sequenced sample: blood. This TCR was recovered from a man younger than 40 in good health. The V gene is TRBV5-1, the J gene TRBJ1-3; D is undetermined. This chain's CDR3 is CASSLAGRVAGNTIYF. CDR3 DNA sequence: TGCGCCAGCAGCTTGGCTGGGCGGGTTGCTGGAAACACCATATATTTT.